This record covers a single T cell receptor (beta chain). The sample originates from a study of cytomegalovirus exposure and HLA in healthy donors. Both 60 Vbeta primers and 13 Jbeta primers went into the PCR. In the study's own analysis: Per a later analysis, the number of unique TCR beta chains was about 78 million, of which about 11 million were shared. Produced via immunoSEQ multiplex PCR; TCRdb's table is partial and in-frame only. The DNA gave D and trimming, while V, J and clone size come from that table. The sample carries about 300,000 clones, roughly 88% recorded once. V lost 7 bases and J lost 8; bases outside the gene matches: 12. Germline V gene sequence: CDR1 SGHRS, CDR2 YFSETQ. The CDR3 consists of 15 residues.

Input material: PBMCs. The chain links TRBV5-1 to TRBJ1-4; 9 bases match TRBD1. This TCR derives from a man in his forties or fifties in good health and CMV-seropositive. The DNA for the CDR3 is TGCGCCAGCTGCACTACCGGGACAGGGAACGAAAAACTGTTTTTT. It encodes CASCTTGTGNEKLFF. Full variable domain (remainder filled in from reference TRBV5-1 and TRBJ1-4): KAGVTQTPRYLIKTRGQQVTLSCSPISGHRSVSWYQQTPGQGLQFLFEYFSETQRNKGNFPGRFSGRQFSNSRSEMNVSTLELGDSALYLCASCTTGTGNEKLFFGSGTQLSVL.